One and the same sample provided the 29 T cell receptor beta chains below, sequenced in a study of OX40 agonist ivuxolimab in advanced cancers. Here immunoSEQ multiplex PCR was the method, and the copy in TCRdb shows in-frame clones only, minus some. The table records roughly 92,000 clones, about 80% of them present only once. This material consisted of CD4+ or CD8+ T cells sorted from blood, taken in a trial of the OX40 agonist ivuxolimab. All receptors derive from an adult with an advanced solid tumor such as melanoma, head and neck, liver or kidney cancer.

The CDR3 DNA sequence: TGTGCCAGCAGCGCAGACGGGGGCGGGAGGAATGAGCAGTTCTTC. Residues: CASSADGGGRNEQFF. The chain combines TRBV11-3 with TRBJ2-1; 8 bases fit TRBD2. CDR1 is SGHNT, CDR2 YENEEA, per germline. This CDR3 has 15 residues. V shed 5 bases and J 7 bases; nucleotides not matched to a gene: 10.

This sequence joins TRBV10-1 and TRBJ2-2; D tentatively fits TRBD1 or TRBD2 (6 bases each). V was clipped by 3 bases and J by 5 bases, with 13 bases between them. Germline CDR1 WNHNN, CDR2 SYGVQD (reference sequence). The CDR3 covers 15 residues. The CDR3 here is CASSDITGRTGELFF. In nucleotides, the CDR3 is TGCGCCAGCAGTGACATCACAGGGAGGACCGGGGAGCTGTTTTTT.

The chain joins TRBV12-5 to TRBJ2-7; 10 positions agree with TRBD1. This CDR3 has 16 amino acids. The trim removed 4 bases at V and 6 bases at J, leaving 12 bases unmatched. Germline V CDR1 and CDR2: LGHNT, FRNRAP. CDR3: CASGSQRGTGESEQYF. The CDR3 coding sequence is TGTGCTAGTGGTTCCCAGAGAGGGACAGGGGAATCCGAGCAGTACTTC.

The V and J genes are TRBV4-3 and TRBJ2-2, with 8 bases matching TRBD1. CDR3 length: 14 amino acids. Germline loops: CDR1 LGHNA, CDR2 YSLEER. With V trimmed by 1 base and J by 5 bases, 0 bases remained unmatched. CDR3 amino acids: CASSQGQGTGELFF. CDR3 in DNA: TGCGCCAGCAGCCAAGGACAGGGGACCGGGGAGCTGTTTTTT.

The chain links TRBV5-6 to TRBJ2-1; 8 bases fit TRBD2. The germline gives CDR1 SGHDT, CDR2 YYEEEE. This CDR3 is 15 amino acids long. After removal of 0 bases from V and 5 bases from J, the junction contained 4 bases not matched to a gene. CDR3 sequence: CASSLVAGGHNEQFF. CDR3 sequence (DNA): TGTGCCAGCAGCTTGGTTGCGGGGGGCCACAATGAGCAGTTCTTC. The complete variable domain, with remaining parts taken from reference TRBV5-6 and TRBJ2-1, reads DAGVTQSPTHLIKTRGQQVTLRCSPKSGHDTVSWYQQALGQGPQFIFQYYEEEERQRGNFPDRFSGHQFPNYSSELNVNALLLGDSALYLCASSLVAGGHNEQFFGPGTRLTVL.

V gene TRBV5-1 combines with J gene TRBJ1-4; D is unclear. The V gene's germline CDR1 is SGHRS and CDR2 YFSETQ. The CDR3 runs to 15 residues. V was trimmed by 4 bases and J by 4 bases, leaving 14 bases between them. Here the CDR3 DNA reads TGCGCCAGCAGCGTCGCCGGGGTAATTAATGAAAAACTGTTTTTT. This encodes CASSVAGVINEKLFF.

The rearrangement uses TRBV7-2 and TRBJ1-2, with 7 bases fitting TRBD1. V shed 1 base and J 6 bases; nucleotides not matched to a gene: 8. CDR3 length equals 15 residues. The V gene's germline CDR1 is SGHTA and CDR2 FQGNSA. For the CDR3, the DNA is TGTGCCAGCAGCTTAGACAGGGGATTTAGCAATGGCTACACCTTC. It codes for CASSLDRGFSNGYTF.

The rearrangement links TRBV2 to TRBJ1-5; 7 bases are shared with TRBD1. CDR1 SNHLY and CDR2 FYNNEI come from the germline V gene. The CDR3 runs to 17 residues. V lost 5 bases to trimming and J lost 1 base; unmatched junction nucleotides: 11. CDR3 protein: CASSTARGRRSNQPQHF. CDR3 sequence (DNA): TGTGCCAGCAGTACCGCGAGGGGGCGCAGAAGCAATCAGCCCCAGCATTTT.

CDR3 nucleotides: TGCGCCAGCAGCCAAGAACGGACTAGCGGGAGGGAGACCCAGTACTTC. Protein sequence: CASSQERTSGRETQYF. The chain is built from TRBV4-1 and TRBJ2-5; TRBD2 matches 14 bases. V lost 0 bases, J lost 5 bases, and 2 bases stayed unmatched. Germline lookup yields CDR1 MGHRA and CDR2 YSYEKL. The CDR3 consists of 16 residues.

This clone was picked up one time. The CDR3 protein is CASSVVTAHYANTGELFF. In DNA form, the CDR3 reads TGTGCCAGCAGCGTAGTGACAGCTCACTACGCGAACACCGGGGAGCTGTTTTTT. The chain combines TRBV9 with TRBJ2-2, with a tentative D call TRBD1 (5 bases). The CDR3 has 18 amino acids. The V end lost 0 bases, the J end lost 0 bases, and 15 bases lay between the germline ends. Germline CDR1 and CDR2: SGDLS and YYNGEE.

The V call is TRBV5-4, the J call TRBJ1-1; maybe TRBD1 (5 bases). Germline CDR1 is SGHNT and CDR2 is YYREEE (reference sequence). There are 14 residues in the CDR3. The germline V and J ends were trimmed by 0 bases and 5 bases, with 11 bases remaining between them. This CDR3 is CASSLVPGITEAFF. Written as DNA, the CDR3 is TGTGCCAGCAGCTTGGTTCCAGGGATAACTGAAGCTTTCTTT.

The chain has TRBV18 and TRBJ2-7, with a possible D match to TRBD2 (6 bases). This CDR3 contains 14 residues. V gave up 3 bases and J gave up 3 bases, with 12 bases separating them. Germline V gene lookup returns CDR1 KGHSH and CDR2 LQKENI. The CDR3 DNA follows: TGTGCCAGCTCACCGGGACTGGTTGGCTACGAGCAGTACTTC. It is translated as CASSPGLVGYEQYF. Full variable domain (outside the CDR3, taken from reference TRBV18 and TRBJ2-7): NAGVMQNPRHLVRRRGQEARLRCSPMKGHSHVYWYRQLPEEGLKFMVYLQKENIIDESGMPKERFSAEFPKEGPSILRIQQVVRGDSAAYFCASSPGLVGYEQYFGPGTRLTVT.

The chain couples TRBV5-1 to TRBJ1-3; D gene uncertain. The CDR3 runs to 17 residues. Germline values: CDR1 SGHRS, CDR2 YFSETQ. Trimming removed 1 base at V and 0 bases at J, with 14 bases between. The CDR3 spells CASSLLAATFSGNTIYF. CDR3 DNA: TGCGCCAGCAGCTTGTTGGCCGCGACCTTCTCTGGAAACACCATATATTTT.

In its sample, this clone was seen once. The chain has TRBV9 and TRBJ2-1; the match to TRBD2 covers 11 bases. The CDR3 has 14 amino acids. Germline V gene lookup returns CDR1 SGDLS and CDR2 YYNGEE. V was clipped by 3 bases and J by 8 bases; unmatched bases: 4. The CDR3 region is CASSARSGGDEQFF. In nucleotides, the CDR3 is TGTGCCAGCAGCGCCCGTAGCGGGGGGGATGAGCAGTTCTTC.

The chain carries TRBV6-1 and TRBJ1-3; D not certain. Germline CDR1 is MNHNS and CDR2 is SASEGT. The CDR3 sequence is 11 residues long. Trimming removed 8 bases at V and 0 bases at J, with 2 bases between. This CDR3 reads CASGSGNTIYF. DNA for the CDR3: TGTGCCAGCGGCTCTGGAAACACCATATATTTT.

The gene calls are TRBV7-2 and TRBJ2-3; TRBD1 or TRBD2 may be the D gene (6 bases each). The V and J ends lost 3 bases and 7 bases respectively, with 20 bases between them. Per the germline V gene, CDR1 is SGHTA and CDR2 is FQGNSA. The length of the CDR3 is 16 residues. The CDR3 DNA reads as TGTGCCAGCAGCTTGATGCAAGTGGGGGGCGGGAATACGCAGTATTTT. Residues: CASSLMQVGGGNTQYF. Based on the CDR3 plus reference TRBV7-2 and TRBJ2-3, the full variable domain is GAGVSQSPSNKVTEKGKDVELRCDPISGHTALYWYRQSLGQGLEFLIYFQGNSAPDKSGLPSDRFSAERTGGSVSTLTIQRTQQEDSAVYLCASSLMQVGGGNTQYFGPGTRLTVL.

This chain joins TRBV2 and TRBJ2-1, with 8 bases identical to TRBD2. Losses at the gene ends were 7 bases for V and 10 bases for J; bases not matched to a gene: 12. Germline-derived CDR1 and CDR2 are SNHLY and FYNNEI. CDR3 length: 14 amino acids. The CDR3 loop reads CASKADGGGKEQFF. The CDR3 bases are TGTGCCAGCAAAGCGGACGGCGGGGGGAAGGAGCAGTTCTTC.

This chain joins TRBV19 and TRBJ2-3, with 12 bases identical to TRBD2. V trimming: 10 bases; J trimming: 0 bases; junction bases outside the gene matches: 2. This CDR3 spans 14 amino acids. Germline values: CDR1 LNHDA, CDR2 SQIVND (reference sequence). CDR3 sequence (DNA): TGTGCCACCGGACTAGCGGGGAGCACAGATACGCAGTATTTT. It encodes CATGLAGSTDTQYF.

This chain uses TRBV6-6 with TRBJ1-4; 11 bases align to TRBD1. Germline V gene lookup returns CDR1 MNHNY and CDR2 SVGAGI (reference sequence). The CDR3 runs 15 residues. V lost 7 bases to trimming and J lost 7 bases; unmatched junction nucleotides: 8. As DNA, the CDR3 is TGTGCCAGCATACCCTCCGGGACAGGGGGTGAAAAACTGTTTTTT. This sequence encodes CASIPSGTGGEKLFF.

The chain joins TRBV21-1 to TRBJ1-6; the tabulated D call, TRBD1, remains unverified against the DNA. TRBV21-1 is a known pseudogene. This CDR3 region has 13 residues. As DNA, the CDR3 is TGTGCCAGGGGGGCCAGGGACAATTCACCCCTCCACTTT. Translating gives CARGARDNSPLHF.

Comment on this clone: This same CDR3 is encoded by further DNA sequences in the sample. This chain links TRBV27 with TRBJ1-1, with TRBD1 matching over 8 bases. J was trimmed by 4 bases and V by 2 bases; bases with no gene match: 0. Looked up from germline, CDR1 is MNHEY and CDR2 is SMNVEV (reference sequence). The CDR3 is 13 residues long. CDR3 DNA: TGTGCCAGCAGTTTAACAGGGGGCACTGAAGCTTTCTTT. Its translation is CASSLTGGTEAFF.

V is TRBV6-1 and J is TRBJ2-7; D assignment may be TRBD1 or TRBD2 (6 bases each). V was trimmed by 4 bases and J by 3 bases, leaving 16 bases between them. The CDR3 loop spans 15 amino acids. The V gene's germline CDR1 is MNHNS and CDR2 SASEGT. CDR3 DNA: TGTGCCAGCAGTGGTCGTGGAGGGGGAATCTACGAGCAGTACTTC. Translation: CASSGRGGGIYEQYF.

The chain is built from TRBV5-1 and TRBJ2-2, with 13 bases matching TRBD2. Germline CDR1 reads SGHRS; CDR2 reads YFSETQ. The V and J ends lost 8 bases and 1 base, in that order; junction bases with no gene match: 5. The CDR3 totals 16 residues. DNA for the CDR3: TGCGCCAGTAAGACTAGCGGGGGGCTGAACACCGGGGAGCTGTTTTTT. Translation: CASKTSGGLNTGELFF.

The chain combines TRBV5-6 with TRBJ2-7, with D perhaps being TRBD1 or TRBD2 (5 bases each). CDR1 SGHDT and CDR2 YYEEEE come from the germline V gene. Trimming pared 2 bases from V and 0 bases from J, leaving 12 bases between. The CDR3 is 15 amino acids. The CDR3 nucleotides are TGTGCCAGCAGCTTTGGGACCACTACCTCCTACGAGCAGTACTTC. It translates to CASSFGTTTSYEQYF. Combining the CDR3 with reference TRBV5-6 and TRBJ2-7 gives the whole variable domain DAGVTQSPTHLIKTRGQQVTLRCSPKSGHDTVSWYQQALGQGPQFIFQYYEEEERQRGNFPDRFSGHQFPNYSSELNVNALLLGDSALYLCASSFGTTTSYEQYFGPGTRLTVT.

The genes are TRBV20-1 and TRBJ1-4; D is unclear. V was pared by 5 bases and J by 4 bases, with 5 bases between. CDR3 size: 11 residues. The V gene's germline CDR1 is DFQATT and CDR2 SNEGSKA (reference sequence). In DNA, the CDR3 is TGCAGTGCTGGGGATAATGAAAAACTGTTTTTT. Amino acid sequence: CSAGDNEKLFF.

This chain links TRBV4-1 with TRBJ2-1; 8 positions match TRBD1. The J segment lost 6 bases and the V segment lost 6 bases, leaving 13 bases of the junction unmatched. There are 16 residues in the CDR3. The germline gives CDR1 MGHRA, CDR2 YSYEKL. CDR3 coding DNA: TGCGCCAGCAGGCACGCGTCGGGACAGGACATCAATGAGCAGTTCTTC. Protein sequence: CASRHASGQDINEQFF.

The V and J genes are TRBV5-1 and TRBJ2-3; the match to TRBD2 covers 9 bases. The germline V gene has CDR1 SGHRS and CDR2 YFSETQ. With V trimmed by 0 bases and J by 2 bases, 7 bases remained unmatched. This CDR3 has 17 amino acids. CDR3 sequence (DNA): TGCGCCAGCAGCTTGGGGAGTAGCGGGGGAGCCACAGATACGCAGTATTTT. It translates to CASSLGSSGGATDTQYF.

J is TRBJ2-2 and V is TRBV27, with 15 bases matching TRBD2. Germline CDR1 and CDR2: MNHEY and SMNVEV (reference sequence). This CDR3 is 19 amino acids long. The ends lost 4 bases at V and 4 bases at J; junction bases unmatched: 10. The CDR3 DNA reads as TGTGCCAGCAGTTCAGGACTAGCGGGGGGGCGGGGGGCCACCGGGGAGCTGTTTTTT. It yields the protein CASSSGLAGGRGATGELFF.

The chain carries TRBV5-1 and TRBJ1-4; 10 bases fit TRBD1. This CDR3 is built from 14 residues. Germline V gene lookup returns CDR1 SGHRS and CDR2 YFSETQ. With V trimmed by 4 bases and J by 5 bases, 2 bases remained unmatched. CDR3 sequence (DNA): TGCGCCAGCAGCGCGGGACAGGGGAATGAAAAACTGTTTTTT. It yields the protein CASSAGQGNEKLFF.